Listed here is a single TCR beta chain. Antigen specificity is unknown. The entry originates in a study of vaccination and CD4 T cells after COVID-19. With the Oncomine TCR Beta short-read assay, DNA from cultured CD4+ T cells was sequenced. TCRdb used MiXCR to reprocess the PCR reads, holding one entry per CDR3 protein. Of 9,000 to 9,500 distinct CDR3 sequences listed, 50% to 60% are singletons. The sample's treatment: roughly 10-day PBMC culture with coronavirus spike peptide pools or control peptides (ViraFEST assay). From germline, CDR1 is SGHTA and CDR2 FQGNSA. Trimming shortened V by 3 bases and J by 1 base, and 6 bases separated the two germline ends. This CDR3 is built from 13 residues.

The rearrangement uses TRBV7-2 and TRBJ2-5, with unresolved D. The sample comprised CD4+ T cells from blood, cultured in vitro. The sequence was obtained from a human donor who had recovered from COVID-19. CDR3 loop: CASSFPPQETQYF. The CDR3 bases are TGTGCCAGCAGCTTTCCCCCCCAAGAGACCCAGTACTTC.